The rows below give T cell receptor beta chains drawn from one sample of a study of graft-versus-host responses after intestinal transplantation. Sequencing was performed with immunoSEQ multiplex PCR; in TCRdb, only in-frame clones are kept and a portion is missing. The sample has about 70,000 clones, around 95% seen once. Antigens of these TCRs are unknown. The sample consisted of unstimulated CD8+ T cells sorted from spleen or lymph node cells, taken before intestinal transplant. The receptors derive from a human donor who received an intestinal transplant. Each CDR3 is given with its conserved first and last residue. A D gene is named only where the DNA matches it firmly. Only some rows state a clone size, as once, few, many or a class for expanded clones.

clone_size | j_call | v_call | d_call | cdr3_length | cdr3_nt | cdr3_aa
. | TRBJ2-7 | TRBV30 | TRBD2 | 15 | TGTGCCTGGAGTGTCTCGCCCCTAGCGGGAGACGAGCAGTACTTC | CAWSVSPLAGDEQYF
. | TRBJ1-1 | TRBV19 | . | 18 | TGTGCCAGTAGTAGGGGAGCGATGCAGGGGCCCTTGAACACTGAAGCTTTCTTT | CASSRGAMQGPLNTEAFF
once | TRBJ1-1 | TRBV6-4 | TRBD1 | 17 | TGTGCCAGCAGTGACTCGGACAGGAGACAACTTAACACTGAAGCTTTCTTT | CASSDSDRRQLNTEAFF
. | TRBJ2-7 | TRBV18 | . | 13 | TGTGCCAGCTCACCACCGGTAGAGTACGAGCAGTACTTC | CASSPPVEYEQYF
once | TRBJ2-5 | TRBV9 | TRBD2 | 16 | TGTGCCAGCAGCCCTGAGGGACTAGCGGGCCAAGAGACCCAGTACTTC | CASSPEGLAGQETQYF
. | TRBJ2-7 | TRBV19 | TRBD1 | 14 | TGTGCCAGTAGTATCAACCGGGACAGTAACGAGCAGTACTTC | CASSINRDSNEQYF
. | TRBJ1-1 | TRBV2 | TRBD1 | 19 | TGTGCCAGCAGCGCGACGGGGACAGGGGAAAGAACCAGGGACACTGAAGCTTTCTTT | CASSATGTGERTRDTEAFF
. | TRBJ2-7 | TRBV4-1 | . | 14 | TGCGCCAGCAGCTTTGAGGGGGTCGCCAACGAGCAGTACTTC | CASSFEGVANEQYF
. | TRBJ2-1 | TRBV7-2 | TRBD2 | 18 | TGTGCCAGCAGTCCCATACCTCAAGCGGGAGTGACCTACAATGAGCAGTTCTTC | CASSPIPQAGVTYNEQFF
. | TRBJ2-7 | TRBV9 | . | 13 | TGTGCCAGCAGCGTAGGGTCTGACTACGAGCAGTACTTC | CASSVGSDYEQYF